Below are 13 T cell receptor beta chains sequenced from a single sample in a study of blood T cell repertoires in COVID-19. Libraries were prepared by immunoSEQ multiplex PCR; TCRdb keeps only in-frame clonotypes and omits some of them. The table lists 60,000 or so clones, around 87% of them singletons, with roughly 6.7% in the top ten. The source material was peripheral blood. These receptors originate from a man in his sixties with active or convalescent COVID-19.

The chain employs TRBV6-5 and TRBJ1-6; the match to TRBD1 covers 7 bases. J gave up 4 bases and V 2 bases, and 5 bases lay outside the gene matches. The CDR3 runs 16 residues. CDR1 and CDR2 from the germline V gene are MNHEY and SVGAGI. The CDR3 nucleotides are TGTGCCAGCAGTTACACGGGACAGACGTATAATTCACCCCTCCACTTT. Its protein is CASSYTGQTYNSPLHF.

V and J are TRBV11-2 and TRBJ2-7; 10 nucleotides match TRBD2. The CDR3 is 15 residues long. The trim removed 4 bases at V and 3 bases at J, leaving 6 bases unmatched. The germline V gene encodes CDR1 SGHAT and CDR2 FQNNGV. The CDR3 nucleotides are TGTGCCAGCAGCTCCAGCGGGGGGGGTAACTACGAGCAGTACTTC. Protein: CASSSSGGGNYEQYF.

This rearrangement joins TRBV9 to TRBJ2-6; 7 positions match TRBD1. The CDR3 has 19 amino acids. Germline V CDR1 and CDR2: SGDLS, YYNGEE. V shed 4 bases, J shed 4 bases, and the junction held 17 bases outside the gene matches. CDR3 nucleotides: TGTGCCAGCAGCCCCCTCTTACAGACAGGGCGACCCGGGGCCAACGTCCTGACTTTC. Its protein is CASSPLLQTGRPGANVLTF.

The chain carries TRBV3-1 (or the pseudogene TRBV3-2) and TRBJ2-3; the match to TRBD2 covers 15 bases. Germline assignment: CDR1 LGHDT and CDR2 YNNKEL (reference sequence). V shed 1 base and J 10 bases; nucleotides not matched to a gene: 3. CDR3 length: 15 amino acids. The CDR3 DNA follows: TGTGCCAGCAGCCAAGGGACTAGCGGGGGGGAGGCGCAGTATTTT. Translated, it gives CASSQGTSGGEAQYF.

The CDR3 DNA follows: TGCAGTGCTAGTTCCATTTACAGGGGAGATAGCAATCAGCCCCAGCATTTT. It codes for CSASSIYRGDSNQPQHF. V gene TRBV20-1 combines with J gene TRBJ1-5; TRBD1 matches 7 bases. CDR3 length: 17 amino acids. Germline loops: CDR1 DFQATT, CDR2 SNEGSKA (reference sequence). V was clipped by 3 bases and J by 0 bases; unmatched bases: 11.

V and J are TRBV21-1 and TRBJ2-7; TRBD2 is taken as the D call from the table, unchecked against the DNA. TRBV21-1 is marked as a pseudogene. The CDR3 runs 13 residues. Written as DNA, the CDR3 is TGTGCCAGCAGCAAAGGAGGAAGATACGAGCAGTACTTC. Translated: CASSKGGRYEQYF.

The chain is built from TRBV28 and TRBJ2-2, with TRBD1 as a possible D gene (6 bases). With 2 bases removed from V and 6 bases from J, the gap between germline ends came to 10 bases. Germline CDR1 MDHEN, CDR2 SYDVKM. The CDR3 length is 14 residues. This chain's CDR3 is CASSLTRGSGELFF. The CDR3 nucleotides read TGTGCCAGCAGTTTAACCAGGGGTTCCGGGGAGCTGTTTTTT.

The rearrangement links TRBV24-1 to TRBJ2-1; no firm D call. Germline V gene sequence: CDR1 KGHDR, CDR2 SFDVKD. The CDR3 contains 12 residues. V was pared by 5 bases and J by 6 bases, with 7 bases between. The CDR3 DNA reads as TGTGCCACCAGTGCAAACAGCAATGAGCAGTTCTTC. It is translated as CATSANSNEQFF.

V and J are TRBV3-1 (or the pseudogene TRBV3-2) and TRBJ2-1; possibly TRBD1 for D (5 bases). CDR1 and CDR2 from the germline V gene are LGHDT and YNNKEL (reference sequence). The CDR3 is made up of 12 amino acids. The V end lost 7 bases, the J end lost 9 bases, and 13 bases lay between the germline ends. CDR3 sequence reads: CASISRGFEQFF. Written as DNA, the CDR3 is TGTGCCAGCATCTCAAGGGGTTTTGAGCAGTTCTTC.

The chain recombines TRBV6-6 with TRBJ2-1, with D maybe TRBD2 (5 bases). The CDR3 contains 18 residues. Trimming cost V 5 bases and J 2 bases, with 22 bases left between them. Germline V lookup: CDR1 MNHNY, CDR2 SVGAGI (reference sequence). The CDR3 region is CASSPLPTGERPYNEQFF. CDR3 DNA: TGTGCCAGCAGTCCTCTCCCGACTGGCGAGCGGCCCTACAATGAGCAGTTCTTC.

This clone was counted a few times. This CDR3 is CASSPGASGPTQYF. CDR3 nucleotides: TGTGCCAGCAGCCCCGGGGCTAGCGGCCCCACGCAGTATTTT. The V gene is TRBV9, the J gene TRBJ2-3; TRBD2 matches 7 bases. The length of the CDR3 is 14 residues. V lost 4 bases to trimming and J lost 9 bases; unmatched junction nucleotides: 11. Germline V CDR1 and CDR2: SGDLS, YYNGEE.

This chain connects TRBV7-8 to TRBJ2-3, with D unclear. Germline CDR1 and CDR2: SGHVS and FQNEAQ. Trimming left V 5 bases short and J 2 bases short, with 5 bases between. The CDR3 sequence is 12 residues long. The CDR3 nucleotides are TGTGCCAGCAGCCCTACCACAGATACGCAGTATTTT. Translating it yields CASSPTTDTQYF.

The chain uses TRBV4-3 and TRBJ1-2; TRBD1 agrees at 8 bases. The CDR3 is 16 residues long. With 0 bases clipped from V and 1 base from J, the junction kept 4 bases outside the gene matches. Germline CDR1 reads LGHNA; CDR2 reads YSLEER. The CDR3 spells CASSQDRTGSNYGYTF. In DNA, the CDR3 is TGCGCCAGCAGCCAAGATCGGACAGGGAGTAACTATGGCTACACCTTC.